The entry below gives a single T cell receptor (beta chain) sequence along with its context. The data stem from a study of blood T cell repertoires in COVID-19. Study details: T cells, B-cell-depleted T cells, or PBMCs supplied cDNA or gDNA.

Profiled with immunoSEQ multiplex PCR; TCRdb holds only in-frame clones, not every one. The data hold 160,000 or so clones, with roughly 84% observed a single time. Germline CDR1 and CDR2: MGHRA and YSYEKL. There are 14 residues in the CDR3. Trimming cost V 0 bases and J 4 bases, with 9 bases left between them. In terms of age and location, participants ranged from roughly 18 to 90 years and lived in about two dozen US areas. Participant-reported clinical history was the basis for cohort assignment. Resolution of symptoms, clearance, or two negative PCRs was present in recovered Cohort 3 donors. The origin of this receptor is a man aged 50 to 60 who had recovered from COVID-19. The J gene is TRBJ1-2, the V gene TRBV4-1; D remains ambiguous. The specimen was PBMCs or T cells enriched from blood (not recorded which). As DNA, the CDR3 is TGCGCCAGCAGCCAAGACCCAGGTTCCTATGGCTACACCTTC. Translated: CASSQDPGSYGYTF.